Below are 19 T cell receptor beta chains sequenced from a single sample in a study of shared clonotypes between healthy human individuals (dated by TCRdb to about 2020). Receptors were amplified or captured by the immunoSEQ multiplex PCR assay. Drawn from immuneACCESS, this table holds only the in-frame rearrangements with V and J called that TCRdb kept. Clones are partly lost; checked studies trace under half to an unresolved V gene and leave the rest unexplained. This sample gives some 900,000 clones in total; about 80% of them show up just once. The top ten constitute roughly 1.5% of the sample. The sequencing sample was made of memory CD4+ T cells sorted from blood. What this sample's cell subset or site label stands for: CD45RA-negative fraction. The receptors shown here come from a man between 18 and 29 years old in good health.

This clone was counted ten times or more. The chain recombines TRBV7-2 with TRBJ2-3; D ambiguous. The germline V and J ends were trimmed by 5 bases and 1 base, with 13 bases remaining between them. Germline V gene data show CDR1 as SGHTA and CDR2 as FQGNSA. This CDR3 is built from 15 residues. CDR3 sequence: CASSPSSHRTDTQYF. The DNA for the CDR3 is TGTGCCAGCAGCCCCAGTTCGCACCGCACAGATACGCAGTATTTT.

This clone occurred once. This sequence joins TRBV7-9 and TRBJ2-1; D gene ambiguous. Between the trimmed V and J ends, which lost 1 base and 9 bases, there was a span of 13 bases. The CDR3 consists of 14 residues. Germline CDR1 and CDR2: SEHNR and FQNEAQ (reference sequence). The CDR3 here is CASSLEARVGEQFF. For the CDR3, the DNA is TGTGCCAGCAGCTTAGAGGCTAGAGTCGGTGAGCAGTTCTTC.

This clone showed up just a few times. This sequence joins TRBV14 and TRBJ2-3; D is unresolved. The V end was cut by 4 bases, the J end by 5 bases, with 4 bases between. The CDR3 runs to 11 residues. Germline lookup yields CDR1 SGHDN and CDR2 FVKESK. The CDR3: CASSRIDTQYF. For the CDR3, the DNA is TGTGCCAGCAGCCGGATAGATACGCAGTATTTT.

This clone was detected once. This chain joins TRBV5-4 and TRBJ2-3; D tentatively fits TRBD1 or TRBD2 (5 bases each). V lost 5 bases and J lost 5, with 18 bases in between. The CDR3 spans 15 residues. Germline V gives CDR1 SGHNT, CDR2 YYREEE (reference sequence). The CDR3 is CASSFGWGIEDTQYF. In DNA, the CDR3 is TGTGCCAGCAGTTTTGGGTGGGGGATTGAAGATACGCAGTATTTT.

The chain recombines TRBV9 with TRBJ2-1; no definite D call. Trimming removed 0 bases at V and 0 bases at J, with 7 bases between. The CDR3 length is 15 residues. The V gene's germline CDR1 is SGDLS and CDR2 YYNGEE. The CDR3 nucleotides are TGTGCCAGCAGCGTAGGGGTAGCCTCCTACAATGAGCAGTTCTTC. Its protein product is CASSVGVASYNEQFF.

The V and J genes are TRBV7-3 and TRBJ2-2, with D maybe TRBD1 (5 bases). CDR3 size: 14 residues. Germline lookup yields CDR1 SGHTA and CDR2 FQGTGA. V lost 2 bases and J lost 4, with 8 bases in between. The CDR3 region has the DNA TGTGCCAGCAGCTTACAACAGGCCACCGGGGAGCTGTTTTTT. It is translated as CASSLQQATGELFF.

This clone showed up just a few times. The rearrangement joins TRBV6-6 to TRBJ2-2; 7 nucleotides align to TRBD1. The V segment lost 6 bases and the J segment 3 bases; nucleotides outside the gene matches: 7. This CDR3 has 15 amino acids. In germline, CDR1 is MNHNY, CDR2 SVGAGI (reference sequence). CDR3 nucleotide sequence: TGTGCCAGCAGCCCGGGACAGCTATACACCGGGGAGCTGTTTTTT. This translates into CASSPGQLYTGELFF.

This clone was counted a single time. V usage is TRBV27 and J usage is TRBJ2-3; D may be TRBD2 (5 bases). The CDR3 contains 16 residues. Germline V gives CDR1 MNHEY, CDR2 SMNVEV (reference sequence). Trimming stripped 7 bases from V and 0 bases from J, with 17 bases between. The CDR3 DNA reads TGTGCCAGCACCACGCGGGCAGCCCTGAGCACAGATACGCAGTATTTT. This encodes CASTTRAALSTDTQYF.

This clone occurred a few times. This chain uses TRBV10-3 with TRBJ2-5; 7 nucleotides line up with TRBD2. CDR3 length: 13 amino acids. Looked up from germline, CDR1 is ENHRY and CDR2 is SYGVKD. The V segment lost 5 bases and the J segment 4 bases; nucleotides outside the gene matches: 4. CDR3 DNA: TGTGCCATCAGTCAGGGACTACTAGAGACCCAGTACTTC. The encoded protein is CAISQGLLETQYF.

The rearrangement links TRBV6-5 to TRBJ1-5, with 8 nucleotides matching TRBD1. The CDR3 runs 15 residues. After removal of 4 bases from V and 6 bases from J, the junction contained 8 bases not matched to a gene. The germline gives CDR1 MNHEY, CDR2 SVGAGI. CDR3 loop: CASSLTGEGGQPQHF. In nucleotides, the CDR3 is TGTGCCAGCAGTTTGACAGGGGAAGGGGGTCAGCCCCAGCATTTT.

Details on this clone: The identical CDR3 is also encoded by other nucleotide sequences in the sample. The genes are TRBV7-2 and TRBJ2-7, with D possibly being TRBD1 (6 bases). CDR3 length: 14 residues. Trimming left V 1 base short and J 0 bases short, with 7 bases between. From germline, CDR1 is SGHTA and CDR2 FQGNSA. The CDR3 nucleotides are TGTGCCAGCAGCTTAGGCAGGGGCTCCTACGAGCAGTACTTC. Translating gives CASSLGRGSYEQYF.

The rearrangement joins TRBV6-6 to TRBJ1-1; D is uncertain. There are 14 residues in the CDR3. V was trimmed by 1 base and J by 0 bases, leaving 6 bases between them. Germline lookup yields CDR1 MNHNY and CDR2 SVGAGI (reference sequence). The CDR3 nucleotides are TGTGCCAGCAGTTACTTCGCGATGAACACTGAAGCTTTCTTT. Its translation: CASSYFAMNTEAFF.

Comments on this clone: The same CDR3 can be traced to other DNA sequences in this sample. The chain employs TRBV6-5 and TRBJ1-2; 8 bases line up with TRBD1. The CDR3 has 13 residues. The germline V gene encodes CDR1 MNHEY and CDR2 SVGAGI. V shed 6 bases and J 4 bases; nucleotides not matched to a gene: 4. The CDR3 loop is CASRGDRTYGYTF. The CDR3 DNA sequence: TGTGCCAGCAGAGGGGACAGGACCTATGGCTACACCTTC.

The rearrangement links TRBV4-1 to TRBJ1-2; 7 positions match TRBD1. This CDR3 region has 15 residues. Trimming took 1 base from V and 4 from J; bases not matched to a gene: 6. Germline V gene lookup returns CDR1 MGHRA and CDR2 YSYEKL. The CDR3 DNA sequence: TGCGCCAGCAGCCAAGGGGGACAGACAACCTATGGCTACACCTTC. This sequence encodes CASSQGGQTTYGYTF.

The J gene is TRBJ1-5, the V gene TRBV19; a possible D gene is TRBD1 (5 bases). The CDR3 extends over 15 amino acids. Between the trimmed V and J ends, which lost 7 bases and 0 bases, there was a span of 13 bases. The germline V gene encodes CDR1 LNHDA and CDR2 SQIVND (reference sequence). This chain's CDR3 is CASNRDVNSNQPQHF. The CDR3 bases are TGTGCCAGTAATCGGGACGTAAATAGCAATCAGCCCCAGCATTTT.

The chain couples TRBV5-5 to TRBJ1-1; D unresolved. The germline V gene encodes CDR1 SGHKS and CDR2 YYEKEE (reference sequence). The CDR3 loop spans 13 amino acids. Trimming took 0 bases from V and 8 from J, leaving 11 bases between them. The CDR3 is CASSLDEVREAFF. CDR3 DNA: TGTGCCAGCAGCTTGGACGAGGTCAGAGAAGCTTTCTTT.

J is TRBJ2-7 and V is TRBV5-8; no clear D gene. The CDR3 consists of 14 residues. Germline V gene data show CDR1 as SGHTS and CDR2 as YDEGEE. Trimming removed 2 bases from V and 0 bases from J, with 9 bases in between. The CDR3 reads CASSFYRSSYEQYF. CDR3 coding DNA: TGTGCCAGCAGCTTTTACCGGAGCTCCTACGAGCAGTACTTC.

The chain has TRBV11-2 and TRBJ2-7; 8 bases match TRBD2. Germline CDR1 SGHAT, CDR2 FQNNGV. J gave up 0 bases and V 0 bases, and 1 base lay outside the gene matches. This CDR3 region has 15 residues. This CDR3 is CASSLDRGGSYEQYF. CDR3 DNA: TGTGCCAGCAGCTTAGATCGGGGGGGCTCCTACGAGCAGTACTTC.

This clone was detected once. The rearrangement uses TRBV6-1 and TRBJ1-4; D unclear. The CDR3 length is 15 residues. Trimming left V 7 bases short and J 7 bases short, with 19 bases between. Germline loops: CDR1 MNHNS, CDR2 SASEGT. CDR3: CASTGGISVVEKLFF. CDR3 nucleotide sequence: TGTGCCAGCACTGGAGGTATTAGTGTCGTTGAAAAACTGTTTTTT.